What follows is one T cell receptor (beta chain) and its context. This sample is part of a study of blood T cell repertoires in COVID-19. Study processing details: The authors estimated nucleated cell counts from reference gene primer amplification. Generated by immunoSEQ multiplex PCR, the TCRdb table keeps only in-frame clones and is missing some. V and J calls and clone size follow that table, whereas D and trimming were derived from the DNA. The data show 200,000 to 250,000 clones, around 84% seen once. CDR1 and CDR2 from the germline V gene are SGHRS and YFSETQ. CDR3 length: 15 residues. The J segment lost 0 bases and the V segment lost 0 bases, leaving 3 bases of the junction unmatched. The participants were between roughly 18 and 89 years old and came from under 25 US areas.

Sequenced sample: PBMCs or T cells enriched from blood (not recorded which). The TCR originated in a woman aged 50 to 65 who had recovered from COVID-19. The chain links TRBV5-1 to TRBJ2-7; 7 bases align to TRBD2. CDR3 region: CASSLAAGVSYEQYF. In DNA form, the CDR3 reads TGCGCCAGCAGCTTGGCCGCGGGAGTCTCCTACGAGCAGTACTTC.